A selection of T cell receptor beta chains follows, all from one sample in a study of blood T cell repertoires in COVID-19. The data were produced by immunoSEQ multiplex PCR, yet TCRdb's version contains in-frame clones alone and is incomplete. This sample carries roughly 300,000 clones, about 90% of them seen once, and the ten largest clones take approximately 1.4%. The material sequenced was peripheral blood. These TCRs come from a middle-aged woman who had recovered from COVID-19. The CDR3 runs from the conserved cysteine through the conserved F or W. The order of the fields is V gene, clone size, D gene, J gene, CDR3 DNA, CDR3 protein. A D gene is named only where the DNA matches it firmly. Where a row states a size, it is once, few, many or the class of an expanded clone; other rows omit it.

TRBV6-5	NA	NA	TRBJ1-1	TGTGCCAGCAGTTACCCCGGTCAAGTGGCTGAAGCTTTCTTT	CASSYPGQVAEAFF
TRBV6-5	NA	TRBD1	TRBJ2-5	TGTGCCAGCAGTTACACGTACAGGGGCTCCCAAGAGACCCAGTACTTC	CASSYTYRGSQETQYF
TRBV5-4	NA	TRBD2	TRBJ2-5	TGTGCCAGCAGCTTGGATGCGGGGGGGACCCAAGAGACCCAGTACTTC	CASSLDAGGTQETQYF
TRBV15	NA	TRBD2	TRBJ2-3	TGTGCCACCAGCAGGGCCCTTAGCGGGGGCCCTAGCACAGATACGCAGTATTTT	CATSRALSGGPSTDTQYF
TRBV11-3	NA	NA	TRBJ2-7	TGTGCCAGCAGCCAGGGCCCCAGCTCCTACGAGCAGTACTTC	CASSQGPSSYEQYF
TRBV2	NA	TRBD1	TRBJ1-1	TGTGCCACCACGAGAGACAGGGGGACTGAAGCTTTCTTT	CATTRDRGTEAFF
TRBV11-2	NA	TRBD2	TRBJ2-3	TGTGCCAGCAGCTCCGGGGGGGGCGTCGCAGATACGCAGTATTTT	CASSSGGGVADTQYF
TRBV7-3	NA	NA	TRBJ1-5	TGTGCCAGCAGCTTACAAACGAGTCAGCCCCAGCATTTT	CASSLQTSQPQHF
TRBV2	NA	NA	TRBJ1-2	TGTGCCAGCAGTGATAGTGGCAGGGGCCGGTATGGCTACACCTTC	CASSDSGRGRYGYTF
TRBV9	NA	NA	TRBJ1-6	TGTGCCAGCAGCTCAGCAGGCCACTCCTATAATTCACCCCTCCACTTT	CASSSAGHSYNSPLHF
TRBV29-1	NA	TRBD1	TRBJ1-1	TGCAGCTCTCGACAGGGGAGGGCCACTGAAGCTTTCTTT	CSSRQGRATEAFF
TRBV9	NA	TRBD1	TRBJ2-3	TGTGCCAGCAGCGCAGCCCCTCGGACAGGGGCCCCAGATACGCAGTATTTT	CASSAAPRTGAPDTQYF
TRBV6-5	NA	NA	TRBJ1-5	TGTGCCAGCCAGACAGGAAACAATCAGCCCCAGCATTTT	CASQTGNNQPQHF
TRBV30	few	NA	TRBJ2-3	TGTGCCTGCCCCGGGGGAGGCGCCATGCGGGCAGATACGCAGTATTTT	CACPGGGAMRADTQYF
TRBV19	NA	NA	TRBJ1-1	TGTGCCAGTAGCGTGGACGGGGAGGATCCTGAAGCTTTCTTT	CASSVDGEDPEAFF
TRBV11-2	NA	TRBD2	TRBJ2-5	TGTGCCAGCAGCCCCCGGACTAGCGGGGCTGAAGAGACCCAGTACTTC	CASSPRTSGAEETQYF
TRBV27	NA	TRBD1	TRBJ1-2	TGTGCCAGCAGTCCCATGGAACAGGGGGCTGACTATGGCTACACCTTC	CASSPMEQGADYGYTF